The entry that follows covers one TCR beta chain sequence. Its antigen has not been determined. Per-nucleotide qualities are absent, and no much larger clonotype sits a single base away. The sample comes from a study of T cells in Graves' hyperthyroidism and ophthalmopathy (dated by TCRdb to between 2018 and 2020). For the study in its entirety: Peripheral blood was collected at initial diagnosis, before any treatment. According to the paper, TCR Vbeta CDR3 sequencing was carried out on more than 120 peripheral blood samples, which came from around 43 ophthalmopathy, 70 to 80 hyperthyroidism and approximately 17 progressor patients. Once sampling was done, hyperthyroidism patients were given methimazole at a starting dose of 30 mg daily, whereas ophthalmopathy patients were given high-dose intravenous methylprednisolone. Prospective prediction of ophthalmopathy was tested in an independent validation cohort consisting of 18 to 20 hyperthyroidism patients and 17 patients who later progressed to ophthalmopathy. To identify distinguishing TCR V-J signatures, a discovery cohort of around 100 patients was used, comprising 43 with Graves' ophthalmopathy and 55 to 65 with stable Graves' hyperthyroidism. Thyroid tissue and blood T-cell repertoires from six or seven Graves' hyperthyroidism patients were also compared in the study. The 95 to 100 discovery patients were randomly split 7:3 into training and test sets. On the study overall, not on this receptor specifically: A 13 V-J signature model separated ophthalmopathy from stable hyperthyroidism, with just over 85% sensitivity and roughly 81% specificity in cross-validation and 80%/75% in testing. Most expanded thyroid clonotypes (frequency above 0.001) were also found in blood, which suggests that blood repertoires may mirror thyroid immune responses. No statistical method was used to set the sample size in advance, and investigators knew the group allocation. In validation, progression to ophthalmopathy was predicted by the model with nearly 71% sensitivity and nearly 75% specificity, a median of about 6.4 months before onset.

In the ophthalmopathy patients, disease was moderately to severely active, with a Clinical Activity Score of 3 or more, a NOSPECS grade of 4 or more, and a duration of less than 3 months. Exclusion was applied to patients with uncontrolled infections, other autoimmune diseases, pregnancy or lactation. Diagnoses relied on clinical symptoms, serum thyroxine and TRAb, thyroid ultrasound and orbital computed tomography. Ficoll-Paque density gradient centrifugation was used to isolate PBMCs from around 10 ml of fresh peripheral blood. Trizol reagent was used to extract total RNA, and RNA quality was then checked on an Agilent 2100 Bioanalyzer. Amplification of TCR beta CDR3 regions was carried out from RNA transcripts. For the first round of RT-PCR on the TCR CDR3, the HTBI primer set was used together with the Qiagen OneStep RT-PCR kit. Libraries were constructed in a second round of multiplex PCR, after which size selection and purification were carried out. Libraries were sequenced paired-end with 100 bp reads on an Illumina HiSeq2000. Processing in the source paper ran as follows. Raw data were processed with SOAPnuke, discarding reads with adapters, uncalled bases, mean Phred below 15, or no exact constant-primer or identifier match. High-quality paired reads were merged with COPE v1.2.5, and unique nucleotide sequences were defined as clonotypes. MiTCR v1.1 was used to align the clonotypes against IMGT TRBV, TRBD and TRBJ reference segments. Only V-J combinations with frequency above 0.0001, covering about 99% of repertoires, were analysed. A TCS score was defined as the ratio of F50 (clonal expansion) to E x V (chaos), with BLOSUM62-based TCRdist applied between CDR3 peptides within each V-J. Welch's t-statistics and random forest reduced around 510 V-J features to 10 to 15, which were used in a naive Bayes classifier (R e1071). Thyroid-blood repertoire similarity was quantified with the Morisita-Horn index. TCRdb took the public reads, trimmed them with fastp at Q25, ran MiXCR for clone calling and kept in-frame beta chains. Each entry merges the rows of one CDR3 protein and shows their most common DNA and genes. The V and J calls follow TCRdb's processing rather than the paper's. This sample lists approximately 600,000 distinct CDR3 sequences; around 15% were detected once. The ten most abundant clones make up about 4.5% of the sample.

V is pared back by 0 bases and J by 5 bases, with 5 bases lying between the germline termini. Sequences MNHEY (CDR1) and SVGEGT (CDR2) are obtained from the germline V gene. Counted from cysteine to phenylalanine, this CDR3 has 12 amino acids. The DNA shown is the 36-base CDR3, in frame from base 1. The sample was blood. The chain uses TRBV6-2 or TRBV6-3 and TRBJ2-7; the D gene is unclear. This clonotype was obtained from a woman aged 40 to 50 with Graves' ophthalmopathy. Here the CDR3 is given as CASSYSVHEQYF. The DNA sequence reads TGTGCCAGCAGTTACTCGGTACACGAGCAGTACTTC.